The 6 T cell receptor beta chains below come from one sample, sequenced in a study of CD8 T cells in ankylosing spondylitis (dated by TCRdb to 2016 to 2017). Library preparation used 5' RACE. The data were produced on an Illumina HiSeq 2500. Clones were called with MiXCR by TCRdb after fastp trimmed the public reads at Q25, and only in-frame beta chains were retained. Rows matching on CDR3 protein sequence are summarized as one entry with the most common DNA and genes. The table for this sample lists about 210,000 distinct CDR3 sequences; around 8% of them were counted only once. Roughly 4.9% of the sample comes from the top ten. Sequenced sample: blood, either unsorted or a sorted T cell fraction (not recorded which). The receptors originated from a female donor with ankylosing spondylitis or in good health (not recorded which).

This clonotype was counted ten times or more. The V call is TRBV25-1, the J call TRBJ2-2, with TRBD2 identical over 7 bases. The CDR3 length is 16 residues. Per germline, CDR1 MGHDK and CDR2 SYGVNS. The V gene end was trimmed by 5 bases and the J gene end by 4 bases; junction bases not matched to a gene: 10. The CDR3 DNA sequence: TGTGCCAGCAGTCACTTTGCGGGAGCTAGCACCGGGGAGCTGTTTTTT. As protein: CASSHFAGASTGELFF.

This clonotype has at least ten counts. This sequence joins TRBV20-1 and TRBJ2-7, with 10 bases matching TRBD1. V lost 3 bases and J lost 1; bases outside the gene matches: 6. The CDR3 loop spans 15 amino acids. Germline V gives CDR1 DFQATT, CDR2 SNEGSKA (reference sequence). This chain's CDR3 is CSARWGTGVSYEQYF. CDR3 nucleotide sequence: TGCAGTGCTAGGTGGGGGACAGGGGTATCCTACGAGCAGTACTTC.

This clonotype was detected ten times or more. V gene TRBV29-1 combines with J gene TRBJ2-5, with 8 positions matching TRBD1. The CDR3 spans 15 residues. In germline, CDR1 is SQVTM, CDR2 ANQGSEA. With V trimmed by 5 bases and J by 4 bases, 12 bases remained unmatched. The CDR3 coding sequence is TGCAGCGTTCGCCAGACAGGGGCAAACGGAGAGACCCAGTACTTC. Protein product: CSVRQTGANGETQYF.

Ten or more counts support this clonotype. CDR3 nucleotide sequence: TGTGCCAGCAGTTACCGACCGTCGAATGGCTACACCTTC. Translated: CASSYRPSNGYTF. This chain links TRBV6-6 with TRBJ1-2; unclear D gene. In germline, CDR1 is MNHNY, CDR2 SVGAGI (reference sequence). The ends were cut back, 2 bases at V and 6 bases at J, with 10 bases in the middle. This CDR3 region has 13 residues.

Comment on this clonotype: This may be a read error: a much more frequent sequence differs by one nucleotide. V usage is TRBV6-5 and J usage is TRBJ2-3; 11 bases map to TRBD2. The CDR3 sequence is 16 residues long. Germline CDR1 reads MNHEY; CDR2 reads SVGAGI. Here the CDR3 DNA reads TGTGCCAGCGGTTACTCGGGGACTAGCGGCCATTATACGCAGTATTTT. It translates to CASGYSGTSGHYTQYF.

This clonotype was detected many times. V is TRBV11-1 and J is TRBJ1-5; 10 bases agree with TRBD1. Germline V gives CDR1 SGHAT, CDR2 FQDESV (reference sequence). Trimming took 2 bases from V and 3 from J; bases not matched to a gene: 10. The CDR3 loop spans 18 amino acids. CDR3 bases: TGTGCCAGCAGCTTATCCCCCGGGACAGGGGCCTTCAATCAGCCCCAGCATTTT. Its protein product is CASSLSPGTGAFNQPQHF.